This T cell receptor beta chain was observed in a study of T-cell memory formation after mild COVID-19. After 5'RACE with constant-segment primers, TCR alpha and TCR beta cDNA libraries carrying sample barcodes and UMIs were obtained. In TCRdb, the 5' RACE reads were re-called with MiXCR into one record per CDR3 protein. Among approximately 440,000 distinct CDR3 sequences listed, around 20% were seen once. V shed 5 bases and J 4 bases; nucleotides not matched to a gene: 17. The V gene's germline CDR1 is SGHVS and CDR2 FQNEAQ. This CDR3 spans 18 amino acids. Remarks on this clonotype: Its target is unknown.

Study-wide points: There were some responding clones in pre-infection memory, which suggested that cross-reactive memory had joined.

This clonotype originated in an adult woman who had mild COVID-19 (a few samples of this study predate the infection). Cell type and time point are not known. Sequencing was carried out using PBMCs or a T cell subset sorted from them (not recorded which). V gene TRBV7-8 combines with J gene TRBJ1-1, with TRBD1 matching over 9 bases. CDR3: CASSPRERNRGLSTEAFF. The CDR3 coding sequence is TGTGCCAGCAGCCCCCGGGAAAGAAACAGGGGGCTGAGCACTGAAGCTTTCTTT.